Below, 21 T cell receptor beta chains from the same sample are listed, as sequenced in a study of molecular identifiers for immune sequencing clone quantification. Each CDR3 protein gets one entry after TCRdb re-called the PCR reads with MiXCR. The table includes some 590,000 distinct CDR3 sequences, roughly 23% detected once. The sequenced sample consisted of naive CD8+ T cells from blood, with Jurkat cell RNA spiked in. Subset indicated: FACS-sorted CD8+CD4-CCR7+CD45RA+ naive T cells. These receptor sequences come from a human donor in good health. Some libraries in this study had Jurkat cell RNA spiked in.

This clonotype was recorded at least ten times. V usage is TRBV29-1 and J usage is TRBJ2-5, with a weak D call TRBD2 (5 bases). This CDR3 is 13 amino acids long. Between the trimmed V and J ends, which lost 1 base and 5 bases, there was a span of 11 bases. Germline V gene lookup returns CDR1 SQVTM and CDR2 ANQGSEA. CDR3 in DNA: TGCAGCGTTGAAGGCGGCGGGCTGGAGACCCAGTACTTC. Protein sequence: CSVEGGGLETQYF.

As regards this clonotype: A much larger clone differs by one base, so this may be a read error. The V call is TRBV6-4, the J call TRBJ1-2, with D unclear. The CDR3 length is 13 residues. Germline V gives CDR1 MRHNA, CDR2 SNTAGT. V was shortened by 11 bases and J by 9 bases, with 22 bases between the two germline ends. CDR3: CACNTKLDGSYTF. As DNA, the CDR3 is TGTGCCTGCAATACAAAGTTGGATGGAAGCTACACCTTC.

As for this clonotype: One end of the junction varies from germline; a read error may be responsible. The V gene is TRBV27, the J gene TRBJ2-5; D gene unclear. The CDR3 runs 12 residues. Germline CDR1 is MNHEY and CDR2 is SMNVEV (reference sequence). CDR3 in DNA: TGTGACAGCAGCCCCAACCAAGAGACCCAGTACTTC. Translation: CDSSPNQETQYF.

As for this clonotype: A much larger clone lies one base from this, so it may be a read error. V gene TRBV29-1 combines with J gene TRBJ2-7; D possibly uses TRBD1 or TRBD2 (5 bases each). Trimming cost V 6 bases and J 1 base, with 13 bases left between them. The CDR3 has 13 residues. CDR1 is SQVTM, CDR2 ANQGSEA, per germline. The CDR3 DNA follows: TGCAGCGTCGCCCGGGGACGTTCCTACGAGCAGTACTTC. This sequence encodes CSVARGRSYEQYF.

This clonotype was picked up a small number of times. The CDR3: CASSPTSQTQYF. In DNA, the CDR3 is TGCGCCAGCAGCCCGACCAGCCAGACGCAGTATTTT. The chain couples TRBV4-1 to TRBJ2-3; no clear D. The CDR3 has 12 residues. Germline V gene lookup returns CDR1 MGHRA and CDR2 YSYEKL. V was shortened by 4 bases and J by 9 bases, with 11 bases between the two germline ends.

Regarding this clonotype: Mismatch with germline at one junction end may stem from a read error. The gene calls are TRBV10-2 and TRBJ2-3; the D is unclear. CDR1 is WSHSY and CDR2 is SAAADI in the germline V gene. The CDR3 is made up of 14 amino acids. Written as DNA, the CDR3 is TGCGCCAACAGTGAGATGGGCAGCACAGATACGCAGTATTTT. Translation: CANSEMGSTDTQYF.

This clonotype was seen many times. The chain is built from TRBV7-2 and TRBJ1-1; tentatively, D is TRBD1 (6 bases). Germline V gives CDR1 SGHTA, CDR2 FQGNSA. The CDR3 is made up of 17 amino acids. V was shortened by 5 bases and J by 0 bases, with 19 bases between the two germline ends. CDR3 protein: CASSHTPGTPLNTEAFF. DNA for the CDR3: TGTGCCAGCAGCCATACTCCCGGGACACCCTTGAACACTGAAGCTTTCTTT.

This clonotype occurred a few times. The chain combines TRBV28 with TRBJ2-5, with D uncertain. This CDR3 is built from 12 residues. Deletions cut 4 bases from V and 5 bases from J, with 8 bases between. Germline lookup yields CDR1 MDHEN and CDR2 SYDVKM. CDR3 DNA sequence: TGTGCCAGCAGTTCCATACTGGAGACCCAGTACTTC. Protein product: CASSSILETQYF. The full variable domain, in which reference TRBV28 and TRBJ2-5 provide the parts outside the CDR3, is DVKVTQSSRYLVKRTGEKVFLECVQDMDHENMFWYRQDPGLGLRLIYFSYDVKMKEKGDIPEGYSVSREKKERFSLILESASTNQTSMYLCASSSILETQYFGPGTRLLVL.

This chain links TRBV9 with TRBJ2-5; possibly TRBD1 for D (5 bases). Trimming took 3 bases from V and 1 from J, leaving 10 bases between them. Germline CDR1 and CDR2: SGDLS and YYNGEE. The CDR3 runs 14 residues. As DNA, the CDR3 is TGTGCCAGCAGCGCCTCAGGGTTCCAAGAGACCCAGTACTTC. Residues: CASSASGFQETQYF.

This clonotype appeared many times. CDR3: CASSLRGTHGNTIYF. The CDR3 DNA sequence: TGTGCCAGCAGCTTAAGGGGTACCCATGGAAACACCATATATTTT. The chain is built from TRBV7-2 and TRBJ1-3, with D possibly matching TRBD1 (5 bases). There are 15 residues in the CDR3. Trimming cost V 2 bases and J 3 bases, with 11 bases left between them. Germline lookup yields CDR1 SGHTA and CDR2 FQGNSA.

In this sample, this clonotype turned up many times. The chain joins TRBV7-9 to TRBJ2-3; 7 bases are shared with TRBD2. This CDR3 is built from 15 residues. Germline V lookup: CDR1 SEHNR, CDR2 FQNEAQ (reference sequence). V dropped 6 bases and J dropped 5; count of bases not matched to a gene: 11. The CDR3 spells CASRTGLSIEDTQYF. In nucleotides, the CDR3 is TGTGCCAGCAGGACGGGACTATCCATTGAAGATACGCAGTATTTT.

As concerns this clonotype: Being one base from a much bigger clone, this may be a read error. J is TRBJ2-7 and V is TRBV29-1, with 11 bases aligning to TRBD1. Germline values: CDR1 SQVTM, CDR2 ANQGSEA. This CDR3 spans 13 amino acids. CDR3 nucleotides: TGCAGCGCCGGGACAGGGGGTTCCTACGAGAAGTACTTC. As protein: CSAGTGGSYEKYF.

This chain uses TRBV30 with TRBJ2-7; 9 bases line up with TRBD2. Germline V gene data show CDR1 as GTSNPN and CDR2 as SVGIG (reference sequence). The CDR3 runs to 17 residues. V shed 5 bases, J shed 2 bases, and the junction held 16 bases outside the gene matches. CDR3 sequence: CAWGALEGAGGTYEQYF. DNA for the CDR3: TGTGCCTGGGGTGCCCTTGAGGGAGCGGGGGGAACCTACGAGCAGTACTTC.

In its sample, this clonotype was seen a few times. This chain joins TRBV12-3 or TRBV12-4 and TRBJ2-2; 8 bases are a match to TRBD1. J lost 5 bases, V lost 10 bases, and 12 bases had no gene match. The CDR3 loop spans 15 amino acids. Written as DNA, the CDR3 is TGTGCCACCGCACCGGGACAGGAGACTACCGGGGAGCTGTTTTTT. Amino acid sequence: CATAPGQETTGELFF.

This clonotype was observed many times. The chain recombines TRBV4-3 with TRBJ2-5; TRBD2 agrees at 11 bases. This CDR3 spans 17 amino acids. In germline, CDR1 is LGHNA, CDR2 YSLEER. With V trimmed by 0 bases and J by 2 bases, 5 bases remained unmatched. The CDR3 DNA reads TGCGCCAGCAGCCAAGATCTGGCTAGCGGGGGGCAAGAGACCCAGTACTTC. Its translation is CASSQDLASGGQETQYF.

In its sample, this clonotype was seen a few times. The V call is TRBV28, the J call TRBJ1-2; 11 bases line up with TRBD1. In germline, CDR1 is MDHEN, CDR2 SYDVKM. This CDR3 has 14 amino acids. The V and J ends lost 6 bases and 8 bases, in that order; junction bases with no gene match: 8. The DNA of the CDR3 is TGTGCCAGCAGCCAAGGACAGGGGGCGAGGGGCTACACCTTC. Its translation is CASSQGQGARGYTF.

This clonotype has at least ten counts. The chain carries TRBV19 and TRBJ2-5; the D gene is possibly TRBD1 (6 bases). The CDR3 sequence is 16 residues long. CDR1 and CDR2 (germline): LNHDA, SQIVND (reference sequence). Trimming stripped 1 base from V and 3 bases from J, with 15 bases between. The CDR3 DNA reads TGTGCCAGTAGTATAGGATCAATACAGGGAAAAGAGACCCAGTACTTC. The encoded protein is CASSIGSIQGKETQYF. Complete variable domain (other parts from reference TRBV19 and TRBJ2-5): DGGITQSPKYLFRKEGQNVTLSCEQNLNHDAMYWYRQDPGQGLRLIYYSQIVNDFQKGDIAEGYSVSREKKESFPLTVTSAQKNPTAFYLCASSIGSIQGKETQYFGPGTRLLVL.

Turning to this clonotype: A much larger clone lies one base from this, so it may be a read error. The J gene is TRBJ1-5, the V gene TRBV12-3 or TRBV12-4; tentatively, D is TRBD1 (5 bases). V was pared by 5 bases and J by 9 bases, with 8 bases between. The CDR3 extends over 11 amino acids. The CDR3 loop reads CASSPGTPQHF. The CDR3 DNA follows: TGTGCCAGCAGTCCGGGGACGCCCCAGCATTTT.

In this sample, this clonotype turned up a few times. The gene calls are TRBV11-3 and TRBJ2-1; TRBD1 might be the D (6 bases). The germline V and J ends were trimmed by 0 bases and 6 bases, with 12 bases remaining between them. Per germline, CDR1 SGHNT and CDR2 YENEEA. The CDR3 contains 15 residues. For the CDR3, the DNA is TGTGCCAGCAGCTTAGATGGGACACTTTCCAATGAGCAGTTCTTC. This sequence encodes CASSLDGTLSNEQFF.

As concerns this clonotype: A much more abundant neighbour one base away suggests this may be a read error. The chain uses TRBV14 and TRBJ2-7; D is possibly TRBD1 (6 bases). Germline CDR1 SGHDN, CDR2 FVKESK. This CDR3 has 13 residues. This CDR3 is CAGSQATGYEQYF. The CDR3 bases are TGTGCCGGCAGCCAAGCCACAGGGTACGAGCAGTACTTC.

This clonotype showed up just once. Being one base from a much bigger clone, this may be a read error. The chain carries TRBV5-6 and TRBJ2-3; 8 bases line up with TRBD2. The CDR3 length is 17 residues. The germline V gene encodes CDR1 SGHDT and CDR2 YYEEEE. CDR3 nucleotides: TGTACCAGCAGCTTGGGGACTAGAGTCTTATCCACAGATACGCAGTATTTT. Residues: CTSSLGTRVLSTDTQYF.